This T cell receptor beta chain originates from a study of vaccination and CD4 T cells after COVID-19. Study observations and caveats: Spike mono-reactivity was evident in 304 of the 307 vaccine-specific clones derived from convalescent patients.

Concerning this clonotype: What it recognizes is unknown.

At the Johns Hopkins FTIC core, DNA taken from cultured CD4+ T cells was sequenced by way of the Oncomine TCR Beta short-read assay. TCRdb re-analysed the PCR reads in MiXCR, keeping a single row per CDR3 protein. The table shows some 7,000 distinct CDR3 sequences, with 37% occurring only once. The CDR3 has 16 residues. V was clipped by 4 bases and J by 0 bases, with 15 bases between them. CDR1 SGHRS and CDR2 YFSETQ come from the germline V gene. Treatment indicated: approximately 11-day PBMC culture with coronavirus spike peptide pools or control peptides (ViraFEST assay). During the years 2011-2018, before the COVID-19 pandemic, the unexposed donor's CD4+ T cells were collected. TCR sequencing followed the expansion of antigen-specific T cells with peptide pools in ViraFEST. Half of the medium was exchanged for fresh IL-2 medium, first on day 3 and then on day 7.

The origin of this receptor is a human donor in good health. The source material was CD4+ T cells from blood, cultured in vitro. V usage is TRBV5-1 and J usage is TRBJ2-3; D remains unclear. The CDR3 loop is CASSPRTSASTDTQYF. Written as DNA, the CDR3 is TGCGCCAGCAGCCCCCGCACCAGCGCTAGCACAGATACGCAGTATTTT.